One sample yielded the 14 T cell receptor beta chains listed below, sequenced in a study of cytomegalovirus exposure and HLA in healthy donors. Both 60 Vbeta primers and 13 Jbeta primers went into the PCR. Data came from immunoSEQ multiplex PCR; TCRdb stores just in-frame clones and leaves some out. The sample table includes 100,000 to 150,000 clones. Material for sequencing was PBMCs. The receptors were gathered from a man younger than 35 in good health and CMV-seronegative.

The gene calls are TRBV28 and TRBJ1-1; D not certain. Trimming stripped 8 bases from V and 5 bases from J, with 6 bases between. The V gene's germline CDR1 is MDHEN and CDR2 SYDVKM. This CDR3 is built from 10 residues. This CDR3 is CASLGTEAFF. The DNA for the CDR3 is TGTGCCAGCCTCGGGACTGAAGCTTTCTTT.

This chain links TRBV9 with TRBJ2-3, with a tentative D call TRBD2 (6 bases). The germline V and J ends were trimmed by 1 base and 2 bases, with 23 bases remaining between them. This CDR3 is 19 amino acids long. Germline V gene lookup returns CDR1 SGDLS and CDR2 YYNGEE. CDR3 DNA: TGTGCCAGCAGCGTACGACTTGGGACTGGGGCTTATGTCACAGATACGCAGTATTTT. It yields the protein CASSVRLGTGAYVTDTQYF.

CDR3 DNA sequence: TGTGCCAGCAGCCCACGGGACACTGAGACGAACACTGAAGCTTTCTTT. Translated: CASSPRDTETNTEAFF. The chain carries TRBV11-2 and TRBJ1-1; a possible D gene is TRBD1 (6 bases). The V end lost 5 bases, the J end lost 1 base, and 17 bases lay between the germline ends. The CDR3 spans 16 residues. CDR1 is SGHAT and CDR2 is FQNNGV in the germline V gene.

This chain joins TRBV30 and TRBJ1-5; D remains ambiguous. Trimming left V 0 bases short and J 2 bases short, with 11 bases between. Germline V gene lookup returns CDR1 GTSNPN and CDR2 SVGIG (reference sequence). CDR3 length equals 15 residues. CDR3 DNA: TGTGCCTGGAGTGTGCGAGGTAATGGCAATCAGCCCCAGCATTTT. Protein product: CAWSVRGNGNQPQHF.

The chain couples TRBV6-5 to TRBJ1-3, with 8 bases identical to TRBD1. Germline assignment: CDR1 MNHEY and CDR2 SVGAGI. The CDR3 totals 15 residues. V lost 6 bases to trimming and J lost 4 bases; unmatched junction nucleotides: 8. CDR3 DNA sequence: TGTGCCAGCAGCCCGGACAGGGAGAGAGGAAACACCATATATTTT. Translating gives CASSPDRERGNTIYF.

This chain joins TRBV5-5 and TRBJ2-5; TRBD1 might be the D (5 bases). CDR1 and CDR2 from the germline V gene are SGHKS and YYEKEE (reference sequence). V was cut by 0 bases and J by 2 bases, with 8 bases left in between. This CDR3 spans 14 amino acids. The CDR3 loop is CASSLAREQETQYF. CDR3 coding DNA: TGTGCCAGCAGCTTGGCCAGGGAACAAGAGACCCAGTACTTC.

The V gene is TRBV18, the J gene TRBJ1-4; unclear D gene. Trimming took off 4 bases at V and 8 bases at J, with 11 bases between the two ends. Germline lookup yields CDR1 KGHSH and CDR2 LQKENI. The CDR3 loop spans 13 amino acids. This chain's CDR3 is CASSLSLAEKLFF. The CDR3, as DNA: TGTGCCAGCTCACTTTCCCTGGCAGAAAAACTGTTTTTT.

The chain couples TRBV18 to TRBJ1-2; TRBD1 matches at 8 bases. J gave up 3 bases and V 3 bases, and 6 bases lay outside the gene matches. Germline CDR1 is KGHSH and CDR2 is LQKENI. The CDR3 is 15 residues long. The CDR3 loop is CASSPTGQVDYGYTF. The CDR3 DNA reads TGTGCCAGCTCACCTACGGGACAGGTCGACTATGGCTACACCTTC.

In nucleotides, the CDR3 is TGTGCCAGCAGTCGAGGACTACCTTCCTACGAGCAGTACTTC. As protein: CASSRGLPSYEQYF. V gene TRBV28 combines with J gene TRBJ2-7; D possibly corresponds to TRBD2 (6 bases). CDR1 is MDHEN and CDR2 is SYDVKM in the germline V gene. The CDR3 is made up of 14 amino acids. The ends were cut back, 5 bases at V and 1 base at J, with 12 bases in the middle. Variable domain in full (rest from reference TRBV28 and TRBJ2-7): DVKVTQSSRYLVKRTGEKVFLECVQDMDHENMFWYRQDPGLGLRLIYFSYDVKMKEKGDIPEGYSVSREKKERFSLILESASTNQTSMYLCASSRGLPSYEQYFGPGTRLTVT.

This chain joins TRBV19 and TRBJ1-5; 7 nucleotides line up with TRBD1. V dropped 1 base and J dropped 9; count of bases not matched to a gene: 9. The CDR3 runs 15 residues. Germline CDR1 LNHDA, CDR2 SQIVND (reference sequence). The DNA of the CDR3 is TGTGCCAGTAGTATAGTGGGGGCCAGGGGGTCGCCCCAGCATTTT. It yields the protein CASSIVGARGSPQHF.

The CDR3 sequence: CAWTTGWAKNIQYF. CDR3 sequence (DNA): TGTGCCTGGACCACAGGGTGGGCCAAAAACATTCAGTACTTC. The J gene is TRBJ2-4, the V gene TRBV30; D is possibly TRBD1 (6 bases). Trimming cost V 4 bases and J 1 base, with 11 bases left between them. The germline CDR1 and CDR2 sequences are GTSNPN and SVGIG (reference sequence). The CDR3 is 14 residues long.

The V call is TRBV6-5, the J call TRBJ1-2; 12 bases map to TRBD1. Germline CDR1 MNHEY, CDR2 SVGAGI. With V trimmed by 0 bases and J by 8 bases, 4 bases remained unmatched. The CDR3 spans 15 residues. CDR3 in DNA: TGTGCCAGCAGTTACTCGAGGGACAGGGGGCGAGGCTACACCTTC. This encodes CASSYSRDRGRGYTF.

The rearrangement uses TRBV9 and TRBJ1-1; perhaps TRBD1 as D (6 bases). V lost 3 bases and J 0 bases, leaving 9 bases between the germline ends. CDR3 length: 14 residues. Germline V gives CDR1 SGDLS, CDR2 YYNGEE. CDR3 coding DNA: TGTGCCAGCAGCGCGGACAGAATGAACACTGAAGCTTTCTTT. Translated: CASSADRMNTEAFF.

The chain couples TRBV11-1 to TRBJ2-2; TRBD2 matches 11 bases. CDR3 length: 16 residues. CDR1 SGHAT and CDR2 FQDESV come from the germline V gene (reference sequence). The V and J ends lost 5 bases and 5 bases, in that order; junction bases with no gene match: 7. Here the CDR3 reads CASSRTPSGRTGELFF. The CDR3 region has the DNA TGTGCCAGCAGCCGAACGCCTAGCGGGAGGACCGGGGAGCTGTTTTTT.